This is a list of T cell receptor beta chains from one sample in a study of cytomegalovirus exposure and HLA in healthy donors. The table came from immunoSEQ multiplex PCR; TCRdb's copy has only in-frame clones and leaves some out. This table has just over 150,000 clones, about 88% appearing once. The sample taken for sequencing was PBMCs. These receptors were obtained from a man younger than 35 in good health and CMV-seropositive. Each CDR3 is given with its conserved first and last residue.

len: 14
v_gene: TRBV6-5
CDR3aa: CASGRYDGADTQYF

len: 14
v_gene: TRBV27
CDR3aa: CASSWSSYNSPLHF

len: 18
v_gene: TRBV7-6
CDR3aa: CASSSPGGGARTNEKLFF

len: 15
v_gene: TRBV5-1
CDR3aa: CASSLQGGFAGELFF

len: 15
v_gene: TRBV5-4
CDR3aa: CASRPTTGLNTEAFF

len: 12
v_gene: TRBV2
CDR3aa: CASMDRQNIQYF

len: 15
v_gene: TRBV5-1
CDR3aa: CASSYSGGPADTQYF

len: 18
v_gene: TRBV10-3
CDR3aa: CAISESTRGGGSNYGYTF

len: 14
v_gene: TRBV7-2
CDR3aa: CASSLDRTSYEQYF

len: 15
v_gene: TRBV6-8
CDR3aa: CASSSGARTGYTIYF

len: 15
v_gene: TRBV30
CDR3aa: CAWSVLGGRGSPLHF

len: 15
v_gene: TRBV9
CDR3aa: CASSPKALAVYEQYF

len: 14
v_gene: TRBV5-1
CDR3aa: CASSTSGDYNEQFF

len: 10
v_gene: TRBV5-1
CDR3aa: CASSVEKLFF

len: 15
v_gene: TRBV5-4
CDR3aa: CASSLSLSGAGELFF

len: 12
v_gene: TRBV7-2
CDR3aa: CASSPTGGELFF

len: 15
v_gene: TRBV4-3
CDR3aa: CASSQDRRGTDTQYF

len: 13
v_gene: TRBV7-8
CDR3aa: CASSFLAATEAFF

len: 13
v_gene: TRBV9
CDR3aa: CASSDGVRDEQYF

len: 13
v_gene: TRBV7-6
CDR3aa: CASSFTGSAEAFF

len: 13
v_gene: TRBV27
CDR3aa: CASATGLLNEQFF

len: 16
v_gene: TRBV4-3
CDR3aa: CASSQKGQANTDTQYF

len: 16
v_gene: TRBV10-3
CDR3aa: CAISGGPAGSNEKLFF

len: 16
v_gene: TRBV5-1
CDR3aa: CASSLGTSGGGDTQYF

len: 15
v_gene: TRBV19
CDR3aa: CASSPQGANRQPQHF

len: 13
v_gene: TRBV10-3
CDR3aa: CAIKGGGGNEQYF

len: 12
v_gene: TRBV10-3
CDR3aa: CAIGDRPYEQYF

len: 16
v_gene: TRBV7-8
CDR3aa: CASSLVGSARGTEAFF

len: 13
v_gene: TRBV7-9
CDR3aa: CASSLSIYNEQFF

len: 17
v_gene: TRBV7-2
CDR3aa: CASSRDTGFSGANVLTF

len: 19
v_gene: TRBV23-1
CDR3aa: CASSQLEGRKSSYNSPLHF

len: 16
v_gene: TRBV6-4
CDR3aa: CASSGADGGERDEQYF

len: 15
v_gene: TRBV4-3
CDR3aa: CASSQETWDNEKLFF

len: 14
v_gene: TRBV7-8
CDR3aa: CASSAWSGGTEAFF

len: 13
v_gene: TRBV7-2
CDR3aa: CASSIGQGFEQFF

len: 15
v_gene: TRBV7-9
CDR3aa: CASSSAGLAGETQYF

len: 15
v_gene: TRBV9
CDR3aa: CASSVGGRITGELFF

len: 16
v_gene: TRBV11-3
CDR3aa: CASTTQTGVGTGELFF

len: 15
v_gene: TRBV2
CDR3aa: CASSAGTGGGYEQYF

len: 16
v_gene: TRBV5-4
CDR3aa: CASTRGHPISTDTQYF

len: 14
v_gene: TRBV6-5
CDR3aa: CASSSFGGSDEQYF

len: 14
v_gene: TRBV2
CDR3aa: CASRFQGAGYGYTF

len: 16
v_gene: TRBV5-6
CDR3aa: CASSELGLSGTGGYTF

len: 15
v_gene: TRBV7-9
CDR3aa: CASSFGAEKPYEQYF

len: 12
v_gene: TRBV6-1
CDR3aa: CASSWTGDEAFF

len: 15
v_gene: TRBV6-4
CDR3aa: CASSDFSGGADTQYF

len: 16
v_gene: TRBV2
CDR3aa: CATWTSGGADKDTQYF

len: 16
v_gene: TRBV7-6
CDR3aa: CASSLVAGGTNTEAFF

len: 11
v_gene: TRBV10-1
CDR3aa: CAGKGGYGYTF

len: 15
v_gene: TRBV5-4
CDR3aa: CASSPGQGITYEQYF

len: 13
v_gene: TRBV30
CDR3aa: CAWSRQGSTEAFF

len: 15
v_gene: TRBV29-1
CDR3aa: CSTLEAGGAGNTIYF

len: 16
v_gene: TRBV7-6
CDR3aa: CASSRGARANTGELFF